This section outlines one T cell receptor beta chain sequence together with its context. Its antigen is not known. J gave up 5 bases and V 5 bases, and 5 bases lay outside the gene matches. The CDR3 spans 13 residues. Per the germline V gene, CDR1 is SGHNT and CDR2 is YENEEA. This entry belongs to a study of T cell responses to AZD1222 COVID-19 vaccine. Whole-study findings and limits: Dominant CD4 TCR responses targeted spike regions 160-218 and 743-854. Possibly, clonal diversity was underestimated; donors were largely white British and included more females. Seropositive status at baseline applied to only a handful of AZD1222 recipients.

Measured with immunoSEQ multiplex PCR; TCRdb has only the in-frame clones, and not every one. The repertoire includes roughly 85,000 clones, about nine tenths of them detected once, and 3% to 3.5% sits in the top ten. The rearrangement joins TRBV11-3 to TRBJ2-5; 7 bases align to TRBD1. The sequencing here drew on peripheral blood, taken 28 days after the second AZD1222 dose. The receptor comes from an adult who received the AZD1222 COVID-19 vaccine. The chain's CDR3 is CASSQTGAETQYF. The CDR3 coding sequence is TGTGCCAGCAGCCAAACAGGGGCCGAGACCCAGTACTTC.